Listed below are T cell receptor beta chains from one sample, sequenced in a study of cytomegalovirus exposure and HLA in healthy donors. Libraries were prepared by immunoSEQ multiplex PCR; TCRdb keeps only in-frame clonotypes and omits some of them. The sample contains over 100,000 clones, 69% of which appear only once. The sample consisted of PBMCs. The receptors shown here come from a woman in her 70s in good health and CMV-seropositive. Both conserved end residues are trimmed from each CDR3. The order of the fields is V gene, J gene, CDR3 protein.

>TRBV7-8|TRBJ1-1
ASSPRTATGAF
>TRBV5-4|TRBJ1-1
ASTREGGLNTEAF
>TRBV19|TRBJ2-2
ASSIEGAGVTGELF
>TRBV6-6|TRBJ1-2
ASSYSEQGGYT
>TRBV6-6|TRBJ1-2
ASSYGEGEENGYT
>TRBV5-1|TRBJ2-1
ASSSQGVRNNEQF
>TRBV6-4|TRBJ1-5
ASSSGQGYNQPQH
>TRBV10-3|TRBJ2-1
AISEQNEQF
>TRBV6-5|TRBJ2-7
ASSNGAENEQY
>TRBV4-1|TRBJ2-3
ASSQERLSTDTQY
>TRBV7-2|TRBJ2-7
ASSTGTSGGYEQY
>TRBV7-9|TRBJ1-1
ASSLTPGEAF
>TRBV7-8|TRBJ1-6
ASSLVQGNSPLH
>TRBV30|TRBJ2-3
AWSSLTDTQY
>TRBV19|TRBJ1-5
ASWGQTFNQPQH
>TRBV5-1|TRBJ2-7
ASSPAPGQNYEQY
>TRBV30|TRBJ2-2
AWRGTGSTGELF
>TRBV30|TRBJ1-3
AWSPNSGNTIY
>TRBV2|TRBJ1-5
ASSGGQTSNQPQH
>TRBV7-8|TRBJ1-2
ASSRDRGRGYT
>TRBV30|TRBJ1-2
AWSPGGNYGYT
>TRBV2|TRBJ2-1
ASKLIPGQGTDEQF
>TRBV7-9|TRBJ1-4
ASRPRGQINEKLF
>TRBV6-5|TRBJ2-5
ASSSTSGGETQY
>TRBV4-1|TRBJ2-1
ASSQADRGHEQF